What follows are 11 T cell receptor beta chains derived from one specimen sequenced in a study of cytomegalovirus exposure and HLA in healthy donors. 13 Jbeta primers and 60 Vbeta primers were used for the PCR. Here immunoSEQ multiplex PCR was the method, and the copy in TCRdb shows in-frame clones only, minus some. The sample records fewer than 120,000 clones, approximately 79% being singletons. Sequencing used PBMCs. The receptor source for this set is a man younger than 45 in good health and CMV-seropositive.

This chain uses TRBV7-8 with TRBJ1-1, with D perhaps matching TRBD1 (5 bases). Looked up from germline, CDR1 is SGHVS and CDR2 is FQNEAQ. There are 15 residues in the CDR3. V was clipped by 2 bases and J by 3 bases, with 13 bases between them. The DNA for the CDR3 is TGTGCCAGCAGCTTACAATCGGGCAGGGACACTGAAGCTTTCTTT. Its translation is CASSLQSGRDTEAFF.

The chain employs TRBV5-6 and TRBJ1-5, with no clear D. This CDR3 spans 13 amino acids. The germline CDR1 and CDR2 sequences are SGHDT and YYEEEE. Trimming took off 0 bases at V and 2 bases at J, with 3 bases between the two ends. CDR3 in amino acids: CASSLAGNQPQHF. The CDR3 DNA reads TGTGCCAGCAGCTTGGCTGGCAATCAGCCCCAGCATTTT.

The genes are TRBV6-1 and TRBJ1-5; D unclear. The V gene's germline CDR1 is MNHNS and CDR2 SASEGT. V lost 1 base to trimming and J lost 6 bases, with 7 bases between them. The length of the CDR3 is 13 residues. The CDR3 here is CASSEEQSQPQHF. The CDR3 nucleotides are TGTGCCAGCAGTGAAGAACAGAGTCAGCCCCAGCATTTT.

The gene calls are TRBV27 and TRBJ2-2; TRBD2 might be the D (5 bases). V dropped 3 bases and J dropped 4 bases, with 6 bases sitting between them. The CDR3 is 13 amino acids. Germline CDR1 reads MNHEY; CDR2 reads SMNVEV (reference sequence). The CDR3 DNA sequence: TGTGCCAGCAGTTTTCTAGCCACCGGGGAGCTGTTTTTT. Translation: CASSFLATGELFF.

J is TRBJ2-7 and V is TRBV10-3, with 7 bases matching TRBD2. With V trimmed by 0 bases and J by 3 bases, 8 bases remained unmatched. Germline CDR1 is ENHRY and CDR2 is SYGVKD. The CDR3 length is 16 residues. CDR3 in DNA: TGTGCCATCAGTGAGTCGGTCCTAGCGGACGACTACGAGCAGTACTTC. As protein: CAISESVLADDYEQYF.

The V call is TRBV2, the J call TRBJ2-3; 7 bases align to TRBD2. Trimming took 6 bases from V and 6 from J; bases not matched to a gene: 9. This CDR3 comprises 14 residues. CDR1 and CDR2 (germline): SNHLY, FYNNEI. This CDR3 is CASSPGLVVDTQYF. Written as DNA, the CDR3 is TGTGCCAGCAGCCCCGGACTAGTGGTCGATACGCAGTATTTT.

This sequence joins TRBV5-1 and TRBJ1-6, with TRBD1 as a possible D gene (5 bases). The CDR3 runs to 16 residues. Trimming pared 4 bases from V and 2 bases from J, leaving 13 bases between. Germline lookup yields CDR1 SGHRS and CDR2 YFSETQ. In nucleotides, the CDR3 is TGCGCCAGCAGCCCCGGGGGGGGAACCTATAATTCACCCCTCCACTTT. This codes for CASSPGGGTYNSPLHF.

The gene calls are TRBV10-3 and TRBJ1-2; 7 bases match TRBD1. The CDR3 length is 12 residues. The germline V gene has CDR1 ENHRY and CDR2 SYGVKD. V was clipped by 3 bases and J by 8 bases; unmatched bases: 3. The CDR3 DNA is TGTGCCATCAGTGACGACAGGGACGGCTACACCTTC. It translates to CAISDDRDGYTF.

This clone was counted only a few times. V usage is TRBV4-2 and J usage is TRBJ2-5; 7 nucleotides align to TRBD2. The J call may be incorrect, as the DNA end agrees better with TRBJ2-7. This CDR3 has 15 residues. Germline V gene sequence: CDR1 LGHNA, CDR2 YNFKEQ. CDR3 bases: TGTGCCAGCAGCCAAAGGCTAGCGGACTCCTACGAGCAGTACTTC. Translation: CASSQRLADSYEQYF.

The V gene is TRBV19, the J gene TRBJ2-1, with 11 bases matching TRBD2. The junction had 11 bases not matched to a gene; V was cut back by 4 bases and J by 6 bases. Germline V gives CDR1 LNHDA, CDR2 SQIVND (reference sequence). CDR3 length equals 17 residues. The CDR3 sequence: CASSRPLAGGFSNEQFF. DNA of the CDR3: TGTGCCAGTAGTAGACCTTTAGCGGGGGGGTTTTCCAATGAGCAGTTCTTC.

This clone was seen ten or more times. V gene TRBV5-1 combines with J gene TRBJ2-5, with D possibly matching TRBD1 (6 bases). The CDR3 totals 13 residues. Trimming left V 6 bases short and J 5 bases short, with 14 bases between. Germline V gene data show CDR1 as SGHRS and CDR2 as YFSETQ. The CDR3 here is CASIGKGEETQYF. The CDR3 DNA follows: TGCGCCAGCATCGGGAAGGGGGAGGAGACCCAGTACTTC.